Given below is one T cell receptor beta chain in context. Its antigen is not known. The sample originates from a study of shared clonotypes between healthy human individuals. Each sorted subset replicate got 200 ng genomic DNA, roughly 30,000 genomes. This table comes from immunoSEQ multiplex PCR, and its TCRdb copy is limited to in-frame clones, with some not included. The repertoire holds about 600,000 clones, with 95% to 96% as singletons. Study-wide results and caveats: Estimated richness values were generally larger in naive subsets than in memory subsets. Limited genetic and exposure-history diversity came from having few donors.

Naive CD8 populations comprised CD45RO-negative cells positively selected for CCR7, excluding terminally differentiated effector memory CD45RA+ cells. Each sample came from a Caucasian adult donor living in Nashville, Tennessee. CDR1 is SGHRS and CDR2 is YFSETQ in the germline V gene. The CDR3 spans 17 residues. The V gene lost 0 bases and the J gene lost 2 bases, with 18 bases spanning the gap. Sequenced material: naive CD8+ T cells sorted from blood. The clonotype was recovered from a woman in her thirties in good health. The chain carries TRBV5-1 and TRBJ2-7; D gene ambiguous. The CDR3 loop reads CASSLAQAQSQAYEQYF. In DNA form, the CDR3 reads TGCGCCAGCAGCTTGGCTCAGGCGCAAAGCCAAGCCTACGAGCAGTACTTC.